The clone carrying this T cell receptor (beta chain) was observed a handful of times. This specimen comes from a study of blood T cells in healthy people across ages. Then a second PCR, running about 7 to 11 cycles, was carried out with a sample-barcoded 5' primer and a J-beta primer mix. MiXCR, run by TCRdb on the 5' RACE reads, gives a single entry per CDR3 protein. The profile shows fewer than 800,000 distinct CDR3 sequences, under 25% of them singletons. The CDR3 contains 14 residues. CDR1 and CDR2 (germline): MDHEN, SYDVKM. Deletions cut 4 bases from V and 4 bases from J, with 13 bases between. The material sequenced was blood. V is TRBV28 and J is TRBJ1-2, with D perhaps TRBD1 (6 bases). The TCR comes from a man aged 65 to 79 in good health. CDR3 residues: CASSSGQPAYGYTF. As DNA, the CDR3 is TGTGCCAGCAGTTCAGGACAGCCAGCCTATGGCTACACCTTC.